This T cell receptor (beta chain) was found in a study of T cell responses to AZD1222 COVID-19 vaccine (dated by TCRdb to about 2021). Some background on the complete study: AZD1222 recipients with second doses at about 4 weeks or about 12 weeks were pooled, because spike-specific TCR depth and breadth did not differ between schedules. Enrollment into the trials was organized by age into subgroups of 18-55, 56-69 and 70-plus years, and those subgroups contained about 160, 30 and 59 TCR-sequenced participants, respectively. A total of just over 230 trial participants underwent TCR sequencing, of whom 200 to 220 had received two doses of AZD1222 and approximately 25 had received two doses of the MenACWY control vaccine. Summary of the overall study and its limitations: Reportedly, close to half of the unique spike-specific TCRs recognized epitopes lying outside the regions that are mutated in the B.1.351 and B.1.1.7 variants. Participants were mostly white British, with more females than males. The authors suggested clonal diversity may have been underestimated. After two AZD1222 doses, both the breadth and the depth of spike-specific TCRs were significantly higher than at day 0 and than in MenACWY recipients. Only five or six AZD1222 recipients were SARS-CoV-2 seropositive at baseline, limiting conclusions about previously exposed vaccinees. CD4 TCRs associated with the vaccine covered the entire spike protein, and the dominant responses were in regions 160-218 and 743-854. The 56-69-year group was small, and its depth increase did not reach significance, likely because of low power. Because no day 14 peak-response samples were available, repertoires were characterized only after the peak T cell response.

The CDR3 regions of human TCRbeta chains were subjected to immunosequencing. As for the authors' bioinformatics: TCRs in the repertoires were matched against a reference library of SARS-CoV-2-specific TCRs that had been generated with the MIRA antigen-specificity platform. Breadth meant the fraction of unique TCRs that were SARS-CoV-2-associated, whereas depth meant the fraction of total T cells that were SARS-CoV-2-associated. Using the MIRA data, each spike-specific TCR was mapped to the spike region that the TCR reacts to and placed in a CD4 or CD8 class. Log10-transformed breadth and depth values were compared by one-way ANOVA with Sidak's multiple comparisons tests. Drawn from immuneACCESS, this table holds only the in-frame rearrangements with V and J called that TCRdb kept. Clones are partly lost; checked studies trace under half to an unresolved V gene and leave the rest unexplained. That table supplies the V and J calls and clone size; D and trimming were determined from the DNA. This sample lists 180,000 or so clones; over 85% were detected once. The biggest ten clones account for about 4% of the sample.

Taken with the paper, the label for time point translates to: baseline before first vaccination. The vaccinee samples were drawn from two UK trials, COV001 and COV002, one of which was a single-blind randomized controlled phase 2/3 trial testing AZD1222 (ChAdOx1 nCoV-19) in healthy adults. For TCRbeta chain sequencing, PBMC samples from trial participants were taken at day 0 and at day 28 after the second dose. Turning to this clone: The antigen it binds to is not known. No much larger clone exists at a distance of one base, and base qualities are not known.

The CDR3 starts with the cysteine, ends with the phenylalanine, and has 12 residues. Only the CDR3 region is kept as DNA, spanning 36 bases read in frame from base 1. Here V drops 8 bases and J drops 5 bases, and the junction holds 1 base not matched to any gene. From the germline V gene, CDR1 is SNHLY and CDR2 is FYNNEI. The source of this sequence is an adult in good health. The input for sequencing was peripheral blood, taken on day 0 of AZD1222 vaccination. Rearrangement joined TRBV2 to TRBJ1-5, with 9 bases matching TRBD1. The nucleotide sequence reads TGTGCCAGCCGGACAGGGGATCAGCCCCAGCATTTT. It is translated as CASRTGDQPQHF.